These 2 T cell receptor beta chains originate from one sample sequenced in a study of low-dose radiotherapy and immunotherapy resistance in tumors. Specified time point: before trial treatment. First-strand cDNA used TRAV- and TRBV-specific primers, covering alpha and beta chains. The PCR that amplified TCRs ran for approximately 18 cycles, relying on a constant-region primer and a V-primer adapter. TCRdb called the reads again in MiXCR, with one record for every CDR3 protein. The top ten hold 6.6% of the sample, which has about 64,000 distinct CDR3 sequences, more than 20% seen once. The sequencing here drew on PBMCs, taken before treatment. Every receptor here comes from a male donor with rectosigmoid adenocarcinoma.

J is TRBJ2-7 and V is TRBV20-1; 8 bases agree with TRBD2. The CDR3 has 15 residues. Germline loops: CDR1 DFQATT, CDR2 SNEGSKA (reference sequence). Germline trimming cut 4 bases from V and 2 bases from J; bases unmatched to any gene: 10. The CDR3 region is CSAKRGQRGTYEQYF. The CDR3 bases are TGCAGTGCTAAGCGTGGTCAGCGGGGGACCTACGAGCAGTACTTC.

The gene calls are TRBV30 and TRBJ1-1; D is unresolved. Trimming removed 7 bases from V and 1 base from J, with 10 bases in between. The CDR3 spans 12 residues. Germline V gene data show CDR1 as GTSNPN and CDR2 as SVGIG (reference sequence). The CDR3 protein is CASSEENTEAFF. CDR3 in DNA: TGTGCCTCGTCGGAAGAGAACACTGAAGCTTTCTTT. The whole variable domain, filled in from reference TRBV30 and TRBJ1-1, reads SQTIHQWPATLVQPVGSPLSLECTVEGTSNPNLYWYRQAAGRGLQLLFYSVGIGQISSEVPQNLSASRPQDRQFILSSKKLLLSDSGFYLCASSEENTEAFFGQGTRLTVV.